The text below deals with one T cell receptor beta chain. Its antigen specificity is not known. Base qualities were left out, and no much larger clone turns up one base away. This sample also contains other DNA sequences that code for the same CDR3. This sample is drawn from a study of blood T cell repertoires in COVID-19 (dated by TCRdb to the early 2020s). Study-level background: Samples covering the acute and convalescent phases of COVID-19 were provided by collaborators in the United States, Italy and Spain. The material from the prospective study consisted of cDNA or gDNA derived from T cells, B-cell-depleted T cells, or PBMCs. Deeply sampled blood TCRbeta repertoires from subjects exposed to, actively infected with, or recovered from COVID-19 were included in the dataset. The repertoires were released in a freely available public database meant as a resource for research on the immune response to SARS-CoV-2. Samples were obtained from the ongoing ImmuneRACE study (first 160 participants) and from 1,254 subjects provided by 6 global collaborators. Nearly every sample came with metadata listing a de-identified subject ID, COVID-19 status, age in years and sex. Where available, HLA class I and class II types were taken from metadata supplied by the sample provider and were not determined by assay-based typing.

Another Seattle source contributed samples from volunteer blood donors who had recovered from COVID-19. Whole blood was collected in K2EDTA tubes by collaborating institutions according to the institutions' own protocols. For TCRbeta analysis, collaborators shipped samples as frozen whole blood, isolated PBMCs, or DNA extracted from either of those sample types. Study-level results and caveats: Clinical and demographic metadata were provided uncurated, with the amount varying by source and participant.

TCRbeta CDR3 regions were amplified from genomic DNA by means of the immunoSEQ Assay, a bias-controlled multiplex PCR. The authors' pipeline ran thus. The number of nucleated cells in each sample was estimated from the amplification of reference gene primers within the assay. Sequence reads were collapsed and filtered to measure the absolute abundance of every unique TCRbeta CDR3 rearrangement. For each sample, productive Simpson clonality was calculated by taking the square root of Simpson's diversity index across productive rearrangements. TCRdb retrieved this table from immuneACCESS and kept in-frame rearrangements only. Not all clones are present; in checked studies, unresolved V genes account for under half, and no reason is known for the remainder. That table furnishes V, J and clone size, whereas the DNA furnished D and trimming. Present in this sample are under 250,000 clones, 84% of which were seen just once. The top ten clones comprise less than 2% of the sample.

The sample comprised peripheral blood. This TCR was sampled from a woman in her thirties or forties who had recovered from COVID-19.

DNA sequence: TGTGCCAGCTCACGACAGGGCAACACTGAAGCTTTCTTT. Translated, this is CASSRQGNTEAFF. The rearranged segments are TRBV18 and TRBJ1-1; TRBD1 matches 7 bases in the middle. CDR1 and CDR2, looked up from the germline V gene, are KGHSH and LQKENI. CDR3 length: 13 amino acids, cysteine to phenylalanine. The read is trimmed to its CDR3 DNA, 39 bases read in frame from base 1. V is cut back by 4 bases and J by 2 bases, with 1 base in the junction unmatched. With the portions outside the CDR3 filled from the reference TRBV18 and TRBJ1-1 genes, the complete variable region becomes NAGVMQNPRHLVRRRGQEARLRCSPMKGHSHVYWYRQLPEEGLKFMVYLQKENIIDESGMPKERFSAEFPKEGPSILRIQQVVRGDSAAYFCASSRQGNTEAFFGQGTRLTVV.